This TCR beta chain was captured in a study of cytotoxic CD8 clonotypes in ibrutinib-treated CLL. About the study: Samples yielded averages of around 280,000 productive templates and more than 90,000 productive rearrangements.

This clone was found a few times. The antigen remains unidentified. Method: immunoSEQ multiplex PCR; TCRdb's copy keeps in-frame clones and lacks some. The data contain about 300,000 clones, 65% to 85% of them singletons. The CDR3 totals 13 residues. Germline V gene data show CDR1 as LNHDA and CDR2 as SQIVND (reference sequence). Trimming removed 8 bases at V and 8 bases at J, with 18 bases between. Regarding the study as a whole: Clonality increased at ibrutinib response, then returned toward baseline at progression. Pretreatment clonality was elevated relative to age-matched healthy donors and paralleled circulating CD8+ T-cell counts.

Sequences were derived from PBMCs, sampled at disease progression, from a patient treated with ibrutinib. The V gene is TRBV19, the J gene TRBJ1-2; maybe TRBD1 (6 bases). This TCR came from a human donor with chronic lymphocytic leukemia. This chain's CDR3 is CASASGAGVGYTF. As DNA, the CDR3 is TGTGCCAGTGCTTCAGGGGCTGGGGTAGGCTACACCTTC.